The present TCR beta chain was sequenced within a study of T cell responses to AZD1222 COVID-19 vaccine. Generated by immunoSEQ multiplex PCR, the TCRdb table keeps only in-frame clones and is missing some. The table has some 86,000 clones, roughly nine tenths seen once; the top ten hold 5% to 5.5%. J lost 5 bases, V lost 8 bases, and 4 bases had no gene match. Per the germline V gene, CDR1 is MNHEY and CDR2 is SVGAGI. This CDR3 region has 14 residues. The clonotype originates from an adult who received the AZD1222 COVID-19 vaccine. Specimen: peripheral blood, collected 28 days after the second AZD1222 dose. This chain uses TRBV6-5 with TRBJ1-6; 9 bases map to TRBD1. The CDR3 sequence: CASGRTGDNSPLHF. CDR3 sequence (DNA): TGTGCCAGCGGCAGGACAGGGGATAATTCACCCCTCCACTTT.